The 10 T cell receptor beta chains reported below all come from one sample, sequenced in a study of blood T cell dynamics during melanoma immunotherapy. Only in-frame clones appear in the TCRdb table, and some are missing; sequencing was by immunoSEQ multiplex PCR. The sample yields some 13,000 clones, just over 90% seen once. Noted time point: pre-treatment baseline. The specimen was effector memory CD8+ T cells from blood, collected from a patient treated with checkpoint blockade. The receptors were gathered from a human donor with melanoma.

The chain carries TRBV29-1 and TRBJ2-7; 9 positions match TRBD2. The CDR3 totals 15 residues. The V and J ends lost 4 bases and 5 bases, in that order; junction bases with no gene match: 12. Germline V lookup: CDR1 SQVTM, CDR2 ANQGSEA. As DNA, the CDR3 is TGCAGCGTTGTTTGGGCTAGCGGGGTGGGTGACGAGCAGTACTTC. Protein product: CSVVWASGVGDEQYF.

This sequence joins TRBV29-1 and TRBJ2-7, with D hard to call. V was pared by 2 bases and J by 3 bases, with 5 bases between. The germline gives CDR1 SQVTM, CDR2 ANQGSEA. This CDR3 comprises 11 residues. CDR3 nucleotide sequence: TGCAGCGTTGAAATCAACTACGAGCAGTACTTC. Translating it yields CSVEINYEQYF.

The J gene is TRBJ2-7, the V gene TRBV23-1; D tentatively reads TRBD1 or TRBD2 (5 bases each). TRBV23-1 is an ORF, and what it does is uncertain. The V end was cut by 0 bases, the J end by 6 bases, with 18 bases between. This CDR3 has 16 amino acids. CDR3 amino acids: CASSQSQGMGGGEQYF. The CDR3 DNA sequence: TGCGCCAGCAGTCAATCGCAGGGAATGGGTGGGGGCGAGCAGTACTTC.

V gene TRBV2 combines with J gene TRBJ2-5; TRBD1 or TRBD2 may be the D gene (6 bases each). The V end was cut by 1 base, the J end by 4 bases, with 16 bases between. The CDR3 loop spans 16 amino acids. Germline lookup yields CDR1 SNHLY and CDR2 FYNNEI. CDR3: CASSEVRTGARETQYF. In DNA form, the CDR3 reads TGTGCCAGCAGTGAAGTGCGGACGGGGGCACGAGAGACCCAGTACTTC. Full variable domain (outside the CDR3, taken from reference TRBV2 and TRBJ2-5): EPEVTQTPSHQVTQMGQEVILRCVPISNHLYFYWYRQILGQKVEFLVSFYNNEISEKSEIFDDQFSVERPDGSNFTLKIRSTKLEDSAMYFCASSEVRTGARETQYFGPGTRLLVL.

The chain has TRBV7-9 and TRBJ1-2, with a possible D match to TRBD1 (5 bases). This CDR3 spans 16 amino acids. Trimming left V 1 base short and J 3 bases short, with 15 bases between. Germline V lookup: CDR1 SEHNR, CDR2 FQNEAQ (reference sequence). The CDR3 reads CASSLVPRRVDYGYTF. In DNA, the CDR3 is TGTGCCAGCAGCTTAGTACCTCGCAGGGTCGACTATGGCTACACCTTC.

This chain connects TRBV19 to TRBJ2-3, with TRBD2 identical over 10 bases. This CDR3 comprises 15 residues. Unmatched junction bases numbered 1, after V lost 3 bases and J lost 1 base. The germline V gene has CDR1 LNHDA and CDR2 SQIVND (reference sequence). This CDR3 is CASSMGTSGTDTQYF. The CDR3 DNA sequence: TGTGCCAGTAGTATGGGGACTAGCGGCACAGATACGCAGTATTTT.

CDR3 amino acids: CASTGSGYSVDTQYF. The CDR3 region has the DNA TGTGCCAGTACTGGGAGTGGGTATTCAGTAGATACGCAGTATTTT. The chain recombines TRBV19 with TRBJ2-3; TRBD2 is a possible D gene (5 bases). This CDR3 is 15 amino acids long. Trimming removed 7 bases from V and 5 bases from J, with 19 bases in between. CDR1 and CDR2 from the germline V gene are LNHDA and SQIVND (reference sequence).

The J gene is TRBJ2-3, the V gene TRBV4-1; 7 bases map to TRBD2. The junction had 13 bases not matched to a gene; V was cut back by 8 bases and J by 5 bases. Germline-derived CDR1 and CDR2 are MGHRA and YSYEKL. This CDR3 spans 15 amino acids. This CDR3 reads CASRGRAGVQDTQYF. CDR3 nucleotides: TGCGCCAGCCGGGGGAGGGCAGGTGTTCAAGATACGCAGTATTTT.

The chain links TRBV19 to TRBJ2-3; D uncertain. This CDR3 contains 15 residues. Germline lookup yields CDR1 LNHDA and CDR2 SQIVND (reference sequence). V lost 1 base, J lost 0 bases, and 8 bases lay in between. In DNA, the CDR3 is TGTGCCAGTAGTATAGTGGGCGCTAGCACAGATACGCAGTATTTT. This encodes CASSIVGASTDTQYF. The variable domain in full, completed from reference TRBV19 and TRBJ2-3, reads DGGITQSPKYLFRKEGQNVTLSCEQNLNHDAMYWYRQDPGQGLRLIYYSQIVNDFQKGDIAEGYSVSREKKESFPLTVTSAQKNPTAFYLCASSIVGASTDTQYFGPGTRLTVL.

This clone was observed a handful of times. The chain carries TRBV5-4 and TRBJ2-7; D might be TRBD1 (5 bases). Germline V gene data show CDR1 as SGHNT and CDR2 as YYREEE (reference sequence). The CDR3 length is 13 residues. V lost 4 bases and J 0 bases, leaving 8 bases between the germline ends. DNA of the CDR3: TGTGCCAGCAGCAGACAGAACTCCTACGAGCAGTACTTC. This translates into CASSRQNSYEQYF. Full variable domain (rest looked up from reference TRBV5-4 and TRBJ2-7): ETGVTQSPTHLIKTRGQQVTLRCSSQSGHNTVSWYQQALGQGPQFIFQYYREEENGRGNFPPRFSGLQFPNYSSELNVNALELDDSALYLCASSRQNSYEQYFGPGTRLTVT.